What follows are 20 T cell receptor beta chains derived from one specimen sequenced in a study of T cell changes during pregnancy in multiple sclerosis. Produced via immunoSEQ multiplex PCR; TCRdb's table is partial and in-frame only. The data contain about 50,000 clones, around 94% of them singletons. The specimen was CD8+ T cells from peripheral blood mononuclear cells, collected before pregnancy. These receptors were collected from a female donor with multiple sclerosis, enrolled in a pregnancy study.

J is TRBJ2-5 and V is TRBV4-1; tentative D call: TRBD1 (6 bases). There are 16 residues in the CDR3. CDR1 and CDR2 (germline): MGHRA, YSYEKL. V lost 4 bases to trimming and J lost 1 base, with 16 bases between them. The CDR3 DNA reads TGCGCCAGCAGCCGACTACAGGGAGCCTTCCAAGAGACCCAGTACTTC. Encoded protein: CASSRLQGAFQETQYF.

The chain uses TRBV12-5 and TRBJ2-1; 10 positions agree with TRBD2. The V and J ends lost 1 base and 1 base, in that order; junction bases with no gene match: 1. This CDR3 has 16 residues. From germline, CDR1 is LGHNT and CDR2 FRNRAP. The CDR3, as DNA: TGTGCTAGTGGTTTGGGGACTAGCGGATCCTACAATGAGCAGTTCTTC. It codes for CASGLGTSGSYNEQFF.

This clone was seen a single time. The chain carries TRBV12-5 and TRBJ2-2, with D tentatively TRBD1 (5 bases). The CDR3 has 16 amino acids. Trimming left V 5 bases short and J 0 bases short, with 13 bases between. CDR1 is LGHNT and CDR2 is FRNRAP in the germline V gene. The CDR3 spells CASGPSTGPNTGELFF. DNA for the CDR3: TGTGCTAGTGGTCCGAGCACAGGCCCGAACACCGGGGAGCTGTTTTTT.

The chain recombines TRBV6-1 with TRBJ2-1; the match to TRBD2 covers 7 bases. Germline V gives CDR1 MNHNS, CDR2 SASEGT. Losses at the gene ends were 2 bases for V and 4 bases for J; bases not matched to a gene: 5. CDR3 length equals 15 residues. CDR3 residues: CASSERRRGYNEQFF. The CDR3, as DNA: TGTGCCAGCAGTGAACGTAGGCGGGGGTACAATGAGCAGTTCTTC.

The chain links TRBV9 to TRBJ2-5, with 9 nucleotides matching TRBD2. This CDR3 has 15 residues. After removal of 0 bases from V and 6 bases from J, the junction contained 6 bases not matched to a gene. CDR1 and CDR2 (germline): SGDLS, YYNGEE. Here the CDR3 DNA reads TGTGCCAGCAGCGTAGCGGGGACTAGCTCACAGACCCAGTACTTC. Protein: CASSVAGTSSQTQYF.

This clone appeared once. This sequence joins TRBV27 and TRBJ2-5, with D possibly TRBD2 on 6 matching bases. CDR3 length: 16 residues. Germline-derived CDR1 and CDR2 are MNHEY and SMNVEV (reference sequence). Trimming shortened V by 7 bases and J by 1 base, and 19 bases separated the two germline ends. CDR3 sequence: CASTPVGGTLQETQYF. CDR3 sequence (DNA): TGTGCCAGCACCCCCGTCGGGGGTACCCTCCAAGAGACCCAGTACTTC.

The chain couples TRBV7-9 to TRBJ2-2, with D perhaps TRBD2 (6 bases). Germline V gene lookup returns CDR1 SEHNR and CDR2 FQNEAQ (reference sequence). The CDR3 is 16 residues long. The V end lost 4 bases, the J end lost 6 bases, and 18 bases lay between the germline ends. The CDR3 DNA follows: TGTGCCAGCAGCTGGGAGGCGACAGCGAGGCCCGGGGAGCTGTTTTTT. It specifies CASSWEATARPGELFF.

The chain recombines TRBV7-7 with TRBJ2-1; 9 positions match TRBD2. V shed 1 base and J 0 bases; nucleotides not matched to a gene: 4. The CDR3 totals 17 residues. Germline V lookup: CDR1 SSHAT, CDR2 FNYEAQ (reference sequence). CDR3 in DNA: TGTGCCAGCAGCTTAGATGTTAGCGGGAGCTCCTACAATGAGCAGTTCTTC. Its protein is CASSLDVSGSSYNEQFF.

The J gene is TRBJ1-1, the V gene TRBV4-1; 7 bases line up with TRBD1. CDR3 size: 14 residues. With V trimmed by 3 bases and J by 6 bases, 7 bases remained unmatched. Germline V gene data show CDR1 as MGHRA and CDR2 as YSYEKL. The DNA of the CDR3 is TGCGCCAGCAGCCAGATGAGACAGGGACCTGAAGCTTTCTTT. Translation: CASSQMRQGPEAFF.

V is TRBV27 and J is TRBJ2-7, with TRBD2 matching over 7 bases. The CDR3 consists of 13 residues. V was pared by 6 bases and J by 1 base, with 3 bases of the junction left unmatched. Germline CDR1 is MNHEY and CDR2 is SMNVEV (reference sequence). The CDR3 spells CASSPGGSYEQYF. The CDR3 bases are TGTGCCAGCAGCCCGGGAGGATCCTACGAGCAGTACTTC.

Comment on this clone: Other DNA sequences of this sample code for an identical CDR3. The chain employs TRBV4-2 and TRBJ2-7; no reliable D call. The germline CDR1 and CDR2 sequences are LGHNA and YNFKEQ. The CDR3 loop spans 14 amino acids. V was trimmed by 0 bases and J by 3 bases, leaving 9 bases between them. The CDR3 DNA sequence: TGTGCCAGCAGCCAAGATCGGGTACTCTACGAGCAGTACTTC. Protein product: CASSQDRVLYEQYF.

V and J are TRBV5-1 and TRBJ2-3; a possible D gene is TRBD2 (5 bases). CDR3 size: 16 residues. The V and J ends lost 0 bases and 2 bases respectively, with 13 bases between them. Germline CDR1 and CDR2: SGHRS and YFSETQ. CDR3 amino acids: CASSLAEGGDTDTQYF. The DNA of the CDR3 is TGCGCCAGCAGCTTGGCCGAGGGCGGAGACACAGATACGCAGTATTTT.

This chain uses TRBV30 with TRBJ1-5; D not certain. The V end lost 2 bases, the J end lost 0 bases, and 8 bases lay between the germline ends. The CDR3 contains 14 residues. Per the germline V gene, CDR1 is GTSNPN and CDR2 is SVGIG (reference sequence). The CDR3 protein is CAWSIGVSNQPQHF. The CDR3 nucleotides read TGTGCCTGGAGTATCGGGGTTAGCAATCAGCCCCAGCATTTT.

This chain uses TRBV5-1 with TRBJ2-7; D is unclear. With 0 bases removed from V and 3 bases from J, the gap between germline ends came to 7 bases. CDR1 and CDR2 (germline): SGHRS, YFSETQ. CDR3 size: 13 residues. The CDR3: CASSLDGSYEQYF. The CDR3 DNA is TGCGCCAGCAGCTTGGACGGTAGCTACGAGCAGTACTTC.

This chain links TRBV2 with TRBJ2-1; TRBD2 is a possible D gene (6 bases). Germline V gene data show CDR1 as SNHLY and CDR2 as FYNNEI. The V end was cut by 6 bases, the J end by 6 bases, with 30 bases between. This CDR3 has 19 residues. The CDR3 spells CASRGGRTTSSGGLNEQFF. CDR3 nucleotide sequence: TGTGCCAGCAGGGGGGGACGAACAACTAGCTCTGGAGGACTCAATGAGCAGTTCTTC.

The gene calls are TRBV5-1 and TRBJ2-7; perhaps TRBD1 as D (5 bases). This CDR3 comprises 14 residues. Trimming pared 0 bases from V and 2 bases from J, leaving 9 bases between. The germline V gene encodes CDR1 SGHRS and CDR2 YFSETQ. The CDR3 spells CASSLDRSAYEQYF. The CDR3 DNA is TGCGCCAGCAGCTTGGACAGGTCCGCCTACGAGCAGTACTTC.

This chain connects TRBV27 to TRBJ2-5, with D perhaps TRBD2 (6 bases). The CDR3 extends over 14 amino acids. The V end was cut by 0 bases, the J end by 4 bases, with 9 bases between. Germline CDR1 reads MNHEY; CDR2 reads SMNVEV (reference sequence). The CDR3 DNA reads as TGTGCCAGCAGTTTATCGATGGGGGGAGAGACCCAGTACTTC. It codes for CASSLSMGGETQYF.

The chain combines TRBV2 with TRBJ2-3; weak D call: TRBD2 (5 bases). V gave up 4 bases and J gave up 1 base, with 12 bases separating them. The CDR3 covers 15 residues. The V gene's germline CDR1 is SNHLY and CDR2 FYNNEI. The CDR3 DNA reads as TGTGCCAGCAGTGCCTGGGAGTTTCGCACAGATACGCAGTATTTT. Amino acids: CASSAWEFRTDTQYF.

The chain uses TRBV30 and TRBJ1-2, with 10 nucleotides matching TRBD1. The germline V gene encodes CDR1 GTSNPN and CDR2 SVGIG (reference sequence). This CDR3 is built from 16 residues. With V trimmed by 4 bases and J by 4 bases, 12 bases remained unmatched. DNA for the CDR3: TGTGCCTGGAAACAGGGACAGGGGACCCCCCTCTATGGCTACACCTTC. This sequence encodes CAWKQGQGTPLYGYTF. The full variable domain, rest sourced from reference TRBV30 and TRBJ1-2, is SQTIHQWPATLVQPVGSPLSLECTVEGTSNPNLYWYRQAAGRGLQLLFYSVGIGQISSEVPQNLSASRPQDRQFILSSKKLLLSDSGFYLCAWKQGQGTPLYGYTFGSGTRLTVV.

This rearrangement joins TRBV5-1 to TRBJ1-1; D unclear. The ends were cut back, 0 bases at V and 0 bases at J, with 6 bases in the middle. Germline V CDR1 and CDR2: SGHRS, YFSETQ. CDR3 length: 14 residues. The CDR3 loop reads CASSLGGMNTEAFF. The CDR3 DNA reads TGCGCCAGCAGCTTGGGAGGAATGAACACTGAAGCTTTCTTT.